The rows below give T cell receptor beta chains drawn from one sample of a study of cytomegalovirus exposure and HLA in healthy donors. TCRdb's copy holds only in-frame clones and misses some; the assay was immunoSEQ multiplex PCR. The sample records 110,000 or so clones, roughly 70% being singletons. What was sequenced was PBMCs. These receptors all come from a woman aged 40-49 years in good health and CMV-seropositive. CDR3s include the opening cysteine and the closing phenylalanine or tryptophan. D genes are given only for firm matches. The size entry is marked missing in some rows and otherwise reads once, few, many or a size class.

CASSTWTSVSYEQYF	TGTGCCAGCAGCACCTGGACTAGCGTCTCCTACGAGCAGTACTTC	TRBD2	15	TRBJ2-7	.	TRBV11-2
CASSPGGSAEAFF	TGTGCCAGCAGCCCGGGGGGGTCCGCTGAAGCTTTCTTT	.	13	TRBJ1-1	.	TRBV7-8
CASSPDRYQETQYF	TGTGCCAGCAGCCCTGACAGGTACCAAGAGACCCAGTACTTC	.	14	TRBJ2-5	.	TRBV28
CASSQEFRETQYF	TGTGCCAGCAGCCAAGAATTCCGGGAGACCCAGTACTTC	.	13	TRBJ2-5	.	TRBV4-2
CASSYSSAGRVRYTF	TGTGCCAGCAGTTACTCGAGTGCGGGACGGGTACGCTACACCTTC	.	15	TRBJ1-2	few	TRBV6-5
CASSESNTEAFF	TGTGCCAGCTCAGAGTCGAACACTGAAGCTTTCTTT	.	12	TRBJ1-1	.	TRBV18
CASSGVGGGNTIYF	TGTGCCAGCAGTGGCGTAGGGGGAGGAAACACCATATATTTT	.	14	TRBJ1-3	few	TRBV6-1
CASSLGQTPQPQHF	TGTGCCAGCAGCTTGGGGCAAACCCCTCAGCCCCAGCATTTT	.	14	TRBJ1-5	few	TRBV5-6
CASSLSDWSQFF	TGTGCCAGCAGTTTATCGGACTGGTCCCAGTTCTTC	.	12	TRBJ2-1	.	TRBV27
CASSLAAGVKNTEAFF	TGTGCCAGCAGCTTGGCGGCAGGGGTTAAGAACACTGAAGCTTTCTTT	.	16	TRBJ1-1	few	TRBV5-6
CASSSQGMVNTIYF	TGTGCCAGCAGTTCACAGGGGATGGTGAACACCATATATTTT	TRBD1	14	TRBJ1-3	.	TRBV6-6
CASSFTDRGNDQYF	TGTGCCAGCAGTTTCACCGACAGGGGGAATGACCAGTACTTC	TRBD1	14	TRBJ2-5	.	TRBV6-1
CASSYTSGATNEQFF	TGTGCCAGCAGTTATACTAGCGGGGCAACCAATGAGCAGTTCTTC	TRBD2	15	TRBJ2-1	few	TRBV6-5
CASSLRSSRGLFF	TGTGCCAGCAGCCTTAGGTCCTCACGGGGGCTGTTTTTT	.	13	TRBJ1-4	.	TRBV5-6
CASSQRESYNEQFF	TGTGCCAGCAGTCAGCGGGAATCCTACAATGAGCAGTTCTTC	TRBD2	14	TRBJ2-1	few	TRBV6-5
CASTLSFGRMNTEAFF	TGTGCCAGCACCCTAAGCTTTGGGAGGATGAACACTGAAGCTTTCTTT	.	16	TRBJ1-1	few	TRBV11-2
CASSQMGGPADTQYF	TGTGCCAGCAGCCAAATGGGGGGGCCGGCAGATACGCAGTATTTT	.	15	TRBJ2-3	.	TRBV11-2
CASSGGDRGNTIYF	TGTGCCAGCAGCGGGGGGGACAGGGGGAACACCATATATTTT	TRBD1	14	TRBJ1-3	.	TRBV9
CASSLGTGANTEAFF	TGTGCCAGCAGCTTAGGGACAGGGGCGAACACTGAAGCTTTCTTT	TRBD1	15	TRBJ1-1	.	TRBV7-2